The 25 T cell receptor beta chains presented below share a single source sample, sequenced in a study of shared clonotypes between healthy human individuals. Sequencing was performed with immunoSEQ multiplex PCR; in TCRdb, only in-frame clones are kept and a portion is missing. Of about 480,000 clones in the sample, approximately 79% were seen once. The specimen sequenced was PBMCs. These receptors came from a woman between 40 and 55 years old in good health. Some clones in this sample may be carry-over from other donors' samples.

This clone was seen many times. The rearrangement joins TRBV11-3 to TRBJ2-2, with 9 bases that match TRBD1. The CDR3 runs 17 residues. CDR1 and CDR2 (germline): SGHNT, YENEEA. Trimming cost V 1 base and J 5 bases; bases outside gene matches: 8. The CDR3 nucleotides read TGTGCCAGCAGCTTAGTCACAGGGGGCGCAGGTACCGGGGAGCTGTTTTTT. Its protein product is CASSLVTGGAGTGELFF.

This clone was seen once. This chain links TRBV11-1 with TRBJ2-7; D is unclear. Germline loops: CDR1 SGHAT, CDR2 FQDESV (reference sequence). Deletions cut 1 base from V and 4 bases from J, with 11 bases between. The CDR3 is made up of 14 amino acids. As DNA, the CDR3 is TGTGCCAGCAGCTTAGTATCCGGTCGGTACGAGCAGTACTTC. It codes for CASSLVSGRYEQYF. Supplemented by reference TRBV11-1 and TRBJ2-7, the full variable domain reads EAEVAQSPRYKITEKSQAVAFWCDPISGHATLYWYRQILGQGPELLVQFQDESVVDDSQLPKDRFSAERLKGVDSTLKIQPAELGDSAMYLCASSLVSGRYEQYFGPGTRLTVT.

Notes on this clone: The germline gene is not matched at one end of the junction; a read error may be the cause. The chain recombines TRBV7-7 with TRBJ2-5; TRBD1 matches at 8 bases. Germline values: CDR1 SSHAT, CDR2 FNYEAQ (reference sequence). The CDR3 is made up of 13 amino acids. This CDR3 reads CASSPRTGETQYF. CDR3 DNA sequence: TGTGCTAGCAGCCCGAGGACAGGGGAGACCCAGTACTTC.

A few counts support this clone. This chain joins TRBV7-9 and TRBJ1-4, with D perhaps matching TRBD1 (6 bases). Looked up from germline, CDR1 is SEHNR and CDR2 is FQNEAQ (reference sequence). The CDR3 sequence is 15 residues long. V gave up 1 base and J gave up 5 bases, with 11 bases separating them. The CDR3 DNA is TGTGCCAGCAGCTTAGACACAGGGTCCAATGAAAAACTGTTTTTT. Amino acids: CASSLDTGSNEKLFF.

The chain combines TRBV7-3 with TRBJ2-3; 14 bases map to TRBD2. The J segment lost 1 base and the V segment lost 0 bases, leaving 3 bases of the junction unmatched. The V gene's germline CDR1 is SGHTA and CDR2 FQGTGA. This CDR3 comprises 18 residues. The CDR3 region is CASSLTGTSGSRTDTQYF. The CDR3 DNA reads as TGTGCCAGCAGCTTAACCGGGACTAGCGGGAGTCGCACAGATACGCAGTATTTT.

This chain uses TRBV2 with TRBJ2-7; the D call may be TRBD1 or TRBD2 (5 bases each). The CDR3 is 14 amino acids. Germline loops: CDR1 SNHLY, CDR2 FYNNEI. The ends were cut back, 3 bases at V and 3 bases at J, with 12 bases in the middle. For the CDR3, the DNA is TGTGCCAGCAGTGATTCTCTGGGGGTCTACGAGCAGTACTTC. Translation gives CASSDSLGVYEQYF.

The CDR3 here is CASSARTGGSYEQYF. In DNA form, the CDR3 reads TGCGCCAGCAGCGCCCGGACAGGGGGGTCCTACGAGCAGTACTTC. The chain combines TRBV4-1 with TRBJ2-7, with TRBD1 identical over 10 bases. The germline gives CDR1 MGHRA, CDR2 YSYEKL. CDR3 size: 15 residues. V lost 5 bases and J lost 1; bases outside the gene matches: 5.

This clone was observed a single time. The rearrangement joins TRBV9 to TRBJ2-5; TRBD1 aligns across 12 bases. V shed 3 bases and J 7 bases; nucleotides not matched to a gene: 7. The length of the CDR3 is 15 residues. Germline V lookup: CDR1 SGDLS, CDR2 YYNGEE. Here the CDR3 reads CASSAQGQGAGTQYF. The CDR3 nucleotides are TGTGCCAGCAGCGCTCAGGGACAGGGGGCAGGGACCCAGTACTTC. The full variable domain, rest sourced from reference TRBV9 and TRBJ2-5, is DSGVTQTPKHLITATGQRVTLRCSPRSGDLSVYWYQQSLDQGLQFLIQYYNGEERAKGNILERFSAQQFPDLHSELNLSSLELGDSALYFCASSAQGQGAGTQYFGPGTRLLVL.

The chain combines TRBV28 with TRBJ2-7; D is undetermined. CDR1 and CDR2 from the germline V gene are MDHEN and SYDVKM. Trimming cost V 7 bases and J 0 bases, with 13 bases left between them. The CDR3 totals 14 residues. DNA for the CDR3: TGTGCCAGCACCGCGGCCCTCGGCTCCTACGAGCAGTACTTC. Residues: CASTAALGSYEQYF.

CDR3 coding DNA: TGTGCCAGCTCACCACCGGTGGCGACTGAAGCTTTCTTT. Encoded protein: CASSPPVATEAFF. The rearrangement links TRBV18 to TRBJ1-1, with unresolved D. Germline V CDR1 and CDR2: KGHSH, LQKENI. Trimming left V 0 bases short and J 5 bases short, with 7 bases between. This CDR3 spans 13 amino acids.

The chain uses TRBV28 and TRBJ1-4; tentative D call: TRBD1 (5 bases). Between the trimmed V and J ends, which lost 3 bases and 10 bases, there was a span of 12 bases. The CDR3 runs 13 residues. CDR1 is MDHEN, CDR2 SYDVKM, per germline. The CDR3 sequence is CASSFEGFRKLFF. The CDR3, as DNA: TGTGCCAGCAGTTTCGAGGGGTTCAGAAAACTGTTTTTT.

The chain carries TRBV2 and TRBJ1-2, with a tentative D call TRBD1 (6 bases). The CDR3 is made up of 14 amino acids. Deletions cut 1 base from V and 3 bases from J, with 9 bases between. The germline CDR1 and CDR2 sequences are SNHLY and FYNNEI. The CDR3 loop reads CASSEGAGDYGYTF. CDR3 sequence (DNA): TGTGCCAGCAGTGAAGGGGCAGGGGACTATGGCTACACCTTC.

This clone appeared many times. The chain links TRBV28 to TRBJ2-7; TRBD2 aligns across 14 bases. The CDR3 spans 14 residues. V trimming: 8 bases; J trimming: 7 bases; junction bases outside the gene matches: 7. Per the germline V gene, CDR1 is MDHEN and CDR2 is SYDVKM. CDR3 loop: CASGKGLAGVEQYF. The CDR3 region has the DNA TGTGCCAGCGGAAAGGGACTAGCGGGAGTTGAGCAGTACTTC.

CDR3 sequence: CASRRGQGAPYGYTF. In DNA, the CDR3 is TGCGCCAGCAGACGCGGACAGGGGGCCCCCTATGGCTACACCTTC. V usage is TRBV5-1 and J usage is TRBJ1-2, with TRBD1 identical over 11 bases. V was pared by 5 bases and J by 4 bases, with 7 bases of the junction left unmatched. Germline V gene lookup returns CDR1 SGHRS and CDR2 YFSETQ. The CDR3 extends over 15 amino acids.

The chain links TRBV28 to TRBJ1-2; D is ambiguous. The V end lost 8 bases, the J end lost 3 bases, and 19 bases lay between the germline ends. The CDR3 is made up of 15 amino acids. Germline V gives CDR1 MDHEN, CDR2 SYDVKM. Written as DNA, the CDR3 is TGTGCCAGCGGCTCCCCCGGCAAGACACACTATGGCTACACCTTC. This gives the protein CASGSPGKTHYGYTF.

This clone has just one count. The chain has TRBV27 and TRBJ2-3; D perhaps matches TRBD2 (5 bases). CDR1 is MNHEY, CDR2 SMNVEV, per germline (reference sequence). The CDR3 has 16 amino acids. Trimming took off 1 base at V and 0 bases at J, with 11 bases between the two ends. The CDR3 coding sequence is TGTGCCAGCAGTTTATACTGGAGCGGCAGCACAGATACGCAGTATTTT. Protein product: CASSLYWSGSTDTQYF.

V usage is TRBV5-5 and J usage is TRBJ2-1; 7 nucleotides align to TRBD2. The CDR3 spans 15 residues. Germline CDR1 and CDR2: SGHKS and YYEKEE (reference sequence). V gave up 4 bases and J gave up 6 bases; unmatched junction bases: 10. This CDR3 is CASSLRDYGGNEQFF. The DNA of the CDR3 is TGTGCCAGCAGCCTCCGGGACTATGGGGGCAATGAGCAGTTCTTC.

The V call is TRBV10-3, the J call TRBJ1-2; D call uncertain. V lost 0 bases and J lost 4, with 6 bases in between. The CDR3 totals 13 residues. CDR1 and CDR2 from the germline V gene are ENHRY and SYGVKD. The CDR3 region is CAISESGGYGYTF. CDR3 nucleotide sequence: TGTGCCATCAGTGAGTCGGGCGGCTATGGCTACACCTTC.

The V gene is TRBV7-3, the J gene TRBJ2-1; 10 bases align to TRBD2. The J segment lost 9 bases and the V segment lost 5 bases, leaving 7 bases of the junction unmatched. CDR3 length: 14 residues. Per the germline V gene, CDR1 is SGHTA and CDR2 is FQGTGA. CDR3 region: CASSPSGRAGEQFF. For the CDR3, the DNA is TGTGCCAGCAGCCCCAGCGGGAGGGCCGGTGAGCAGTTCTTC.

The chain employs TRBV14 and TRBJ1-4; tentatively, D is TRBD1 (6 bases). This CDR3 has 15 amino acids. Germline V lookup: CDR1 SGHDN, CDR2 FVKESK. V dropped 4 bases and J dropped 11 bases, with 20 bases sitting between them. The CDR3 DNA reads as TGTGCCAGCAGCCTACCCGGACTCACTAGGGGGAAACTGTTTTTT. Protein: CASSLPGLTRGKLFF.

V and J are TRBV28 and TRBJ2-7, with 10 bases identical to TRBD1. The CDR3 length is 15 residues. Germline V gene data show CDR1 as MDHEN and CDR2 as SYDVKM. V was clipped by 7 bases and J by 3 bases; unmatched bases: 9. CDR3: CASNTRGDRGYEQYF. The CDR3 coding sequence is TGTGCCAGCAACACTCGCGGGGACAGGGGCTACGAGCAGTACTTC. The full variable domain, with the rest looked up from reference TRBV28 and TRBJ2-7, is DVKVTQSSRYLVKRTGEKVFLECVQDMDHENMFWYRQDPGLGLRLIYFSYDVKMKEKGDIPEGYSVSREKKERFSLILESASTNQTSMYLCASNTRGDRGYEQYFGPGTRLTVT.

V is TRBV13 and J is TRBJ1-4; D not certain. Germline V gives CDR1 PRHDT, CDR2 FYEKMQ (reference sequence). The CDR3 length is 15 residues. V shed 5 bases and J shed 8 bases, with 18 bases lying between them. The CDR3 region is CASSPRIHQSEKLFF. Here the CDR3 DNA reads TGTGCCAGCAGCCCACGGATACATCAATCAGAAAAACTGTTTTTT.

The rearrangement links TRBV2 to TRBJ2-1; D unclear. Germline values: CDR1 SNHLY, CDR2 FYNNEI. The CDR3 contains 13 residues. V was shortened by 4 bases and J by 6 bases, with 10 bases between the two germline ends. CDR3 coding DNA: TGTGCCAGCAGTGTGGAGAACCGCAATGAGCAGTTCTTC. Translation: CASSVENRNEQFF.

V is TRBV2 and J is TRBJ2-1; TRBD2 aligns across 7 bases. The V and J ends lost 5 bases and 5 bases, in that order; junction bases with no gene match: 3. The CDR3 has 13 amino acids. The germline CDR1 and CDR2 sequences are SNHLY and FYNNEI. CDR3 DNA: TGTGCCAGCAGTAGCGGGACTAACAATGAGCAGTTCTTC. Protein sequence: CASSSGTNNEQFF.

This chain connects TRBV28 to TRBJ1-5, with D tentatively TRBD1 (6 bases). This CDR3 is built from 15 residues. The germline CDR1 and CDR2 sequences are MDHEN and SYDVKM. The V end lost 5 bases, the J end lost 9 bases, and 20 bases lay between the germline ends. The CDR3 is CASSPHGGSGWPQHF. CDR3 DNA: TGTGCCAGCAGTCCTCACGGGGGCTCAGGGTGGCCCCAGCATTTT.